One sample yielded the 20 T cell receptor beta chains listed below, sequenced in a study of technical replicates of blood from several donors. Produced via immunoSEQ multiplex PCR; TCRdb's table is partial and in-frame only. The sample consists of about 62,000 clones, around 87% of them appearing once. Sequenced material: PBMCs. The receptor set was obtained from a human donor in good health. Some clones in this sample may be carry-over from other donors' samples.

This chain links TRBV7-2 with TRBJ2-1; D possibly corresponds to TRBD1 (5 bases). This CDR3 has 15 amino acids. Trimming cost V 0 bases and J 6 bases, with 12 bases left between them. Germline V CDR1 and CDR2: SGHTA, FQGNSA. The CDR3 here is CASSLAQGSSNEQFF. CDR3 DNA sequence: TGTGCCAGCAGCTTAGCTCAGGGATCTTCCAATGAGCAGTTCTTC.

J is TRBJ2-2 and V is TRBV7-9, with D possibly matching TRBD2 (5 bases). The V end was cut by 1 base, the J end by 5 bases, with 14 bases between. Germline V lookup: CDR1 SEHNR, CDR2 FQNEAQ (reference sequence). The CDR3 totals 16 residues. This CDR3 reads CASSLGSGSGTGELFF. As DNA, the CDR3 is TGTGCCAGCAGCTTAGGTTCCGGGTCGGGGACCGGGGAGCTGTTTTTT.

In this sample, this clone turned up once. The chain joins TRBV5-1 to TRBJ2-7, with TRBD2 matching over 12 bases. CDR3 length equals 15 residues. V was pared by 1 base and J by 7 bases, with 6 bases of the junction left unmatched. Per the germline V gene, CDR1 is SGHRS and CDR2 is YFSETQ. The CDR3 protein is CASSLRLAGGREQYF. DNA of the CDR3: TGCGCCAGCAGCTTGCGGCTAGCGGGGGGGCGAGAGCAGTACTTC.

This clone was observed once. The chain employs TRBV14 and TRBJ2-3; tentative D call: TRBD2 (7 bases). V gave up 2 bases and J gave up 0 bases, with 12 bases separating them. This CDR3 spans 16 amino acids. CDR1 is SGHDN, CDR2 FVKESK, per germline. The CDR3: CASSQRRGASTDTQYF. The CDR3 DNA reads as TGTGCCAGCAGCCAACGCCGGGGGGCGAGCACAGATACGCAGTATTTT.

The CDR3 bases are TGTGCCAGCAGCGGCCGGACAGGGTTGTTCCTCTACGAGCAGTACTTC. It codes for CASSGRTGLFLYEQYF. The V call is TRBV7-8, the J call TRBJ2-7; 8 bases map to TRBD1. This CDR3 is built from 16 residues. Trimming at V came to 5 bases and at J to 3 bases, leaving 12 bases not matched to a gene. Germline V lookup: CDR1 SGHVS, CDR2 FQNEAQ.

CDR3 DNA sequence: TGTGCCAGCAGGCAGGGCAGCACAGATACGCAGTATTTT. This sequence encodes CASRQGSTDTQYF. V usage is TRBV6-6 and J usage is TRBJ2-3; TRBD1 is a possible D gene (5 bases). Germline lookup yields CDR1 MNHNY and CDR2 SVGAGI (reference sequence). V lost 6 bases and J 0 bases, leaving 7 bases between the germline ends. The CDR3 is 13 amino acids.

The chain joins TRBV5-1 to TRBJ2-5, with D perhaps matching TRBD2 (5 bases). Germline CDR1 reads SGHRS; CDR2 reads YFSETQ. Trimming removed 1 base at V and 5 bases at J, with 9 bases between. This CDR3 is built from 13 residues. The CDR3 loop is CASSLNRRETQYF. The CDR3, as DNA: TGCGCCAGCAGCTTGAATCGGAGGGAGACCCAGTACTTC.

The chain recombines TRBV5-4 with TRBJ2-5, with 9 bases lining up with TRBD2. J gave up 4 bases and V 3 bases, and 7 bases lay outside the gene matches. Germline loops: CDR1 SGHNT, CDR2 YYREEE (reference sequence). This CDR3 has 15 residues. CDR3 in amino acids: CASSSKSGGSETQYF. CDR3 DNA: TGTGCCAGCAGCTCTAAGAGCGGGGGGTCAGAGACCCAGTACTTC.

The chain employs TRBV19 and TRBJ2-1, with 11 bases aligning to TRBD2. Trimming cost V 1 base and J 4 bases; bases outside gene matches: 6. This CDR3 contains 17 residues. Germline V gene data show CDR1 as LNHDA and CDR2 as SQIVND (reference sequence). CDR3 bases: TGTGCCAGTAGTATAGGTAGCGGGGGGGCTTATTACAATGAGCAGTTCTTC. It is translated as CASSIGSGGAYYNEQFF.

The chain has TRBV6-5 and TRBJ1-5; no reliable D call. This CDR3 comprises 14 residues. Trimming cost V 5 bases and J 2 bases, with 10 bases left between them. The germline gives CDR1 MNHEY, CDR2 SVGAGI. The CDR3, as DNA: TGTGCCAGCAGTCCCTACCAGGGCAATCAGCCCCAGCATTTT. Translated: CASSPYQGNQPQHF.

This clone was picked up one time. The chain employs TRBV6-6 and TRBJ2-2, with D uncertain. The germline V gene has CDR1 MNHNY and CDR2 SVGAGI (reference sequence). This CDR3 is 15 amino acids long. Trimming cost V 4 bases and J 0 bases, with 9 bases left between them. Here the CDR3 DNA reads TGTGCCAGCAGTTTCAATACACCGAACACCGGGGAGCTGTTTTTT. Protein sequence: CASSFNTPNTGELFF.

The DNA for the CDR3 is TGCGCCAGCAGCCAAGAAACGGACTCCTTCTACAATGAGCAGTTCTTC. Translating it yields CASSQETDSFYNEQFF. The J gene is TRBJ2-1, the V gene TRBV4-3; D perhaps matches TRBD2 (5 bases). This CDR3 has 16 residues. Looked up from germline, CDR1 is LGHNA and CDR2 is YSLEER. V was cut by 0 bases and J by 3 bases, with 12 bases left in between.

The chain couples TRBV9 to TRBJ1-2; maybe TRBD1 (5 bases). The CDR3 has 16 amino acids. Trimming took 3 bases from V and 2 from J, leaving 17 bases between them. Germline V gene lookup returns CDR1 SGDLS and CDR2 YYNGEE. In DNA, the CDR3 is TGTGCCAGCAGCGCGAGACAGTTTCCTCCGAACTATGGCTACACCTTC. Its protein is CASSARQFPPNYGYTF.

The rearrangement links TRBV5-1 to TRBJ2-7, with 8 bases aligning to TRBD2. V was pared by 7 bases and J by 5 bases, with 11 bases of the junction left unmatched. CDR1 is SGHRS, CDR2 YFSETQ, per germline. This CDR3 is built from 14 residues. CDR3 nucleotide sequence: TGCGCCAGCGGGGCCGGGAGGGCCTGGAACGAGCAGTACTTC. This encodes CASGAGRAWNEQYF. Based on the CDR3 plus reference TRBV5-1 and TRBJ2-7, the full variable domain is KAGVTQTPRYLIKTRGQQVTLSCSPISGHRSVSWYQQTPGQGLQFLFEYFSETQRNKGNFPGRFSGRQFSNSRSEMNVSTLELGDSALYLCASGAGRAWNEQYFGPGTRLTVT.

The chain joins TRBV5-1 to TRBJ2-2, with TRBD2 identical over 13 bases. The CDR3 is 18 residues long. The germline V gene has CDR1 SGHRS and CDR2 YFSETQ. The J segment lost 5 bases and the V segment lost 3 bases, leaving 10 bases of the junction unmatched. CDR3 amino acids: CASSSGLAGPLVTGELFF. The CDR3 coding sequence is TGCGCCAGCAGCTCGGGACTAGCGGGACCCCTCGTGACCGGGGAGCTGTTTTTT.

The genes are TRBV19 and TRBJ1-2, with 8 bases identical to TRBD1. V lost 5 bases, J lost 5 bases, and 4 bases stayed unmatched. The CDR3 extends over 13 amino acids. Germline V lookup: CDR1 LNHDA, CDR2 SQIVND (reference sequence). CDR3 bases: TGTGCCAGTAGTGCACAGGGGGGATATGGCTACACCTTC. It encodes CASSAQGGYGYTF.

V gene TRBV11-2 combines with J gene TRBJ1-5, with D perhaps TRBD1 (5 bases). This CDR3 has 17 residues. V lost 4 bases to trimming and J lost 4 bases, with 20 bases between them. Germline CDR1 is SGHAT and CDR2 is FQNNGV. The CDR3 protein is CASSSARNQGRNQPQHF. As DNA, the CDR3 is TGTGCCAGCAGCTCCGCCCGAAACCAGGGTCGTAATCAGCCCCAGCATTTT.

The chain joins TRBV13 to TRBJ2-3; 14 nucleotides line up with TRBD2. CDR3 size: 18 residues. The V gene's germline CDR1 is PRHDT and CDR2 FYEKMQ (reference sequence). Trimming took 5 bases from V and 4 from J; bases not matched to a gene: 11. CDR3 sequence reads: CASSPTSGGAGRSDTQYF. Written as DNA, the CDR3 is TGTGCCAGCAGCCCGACTAGCGGGGGGGCTGGTCGGTCAGATACGCAGTATTTT.

The chain joins TRBV11-3 to TRBJ2-3, with 9 bases lining up with TRBD2. V lost 2 bases and J lost 4; bases outside the gene matches: 7. In germline, CDR1 is SGHNT, CDR2 YENEEA. The CDR3 has 16 residues. In nucleotides, the CDR3 is TGTGCCAGCAGCTTAAATAGCGGGAGACCCCCAGATACGCAGTATTTT. Translating gives CASSLNSGRPPDTQYF.

In this sample, this clone turned up once. The chain combines TRBV7-2 with TRBJ1-6; D is undetermined. Per the germline V gene, CDR1 is SGHTA and CDR2 is FQGNSA. V lost 5 bases and J 4 bases, leaving 9 bases between the germline ends. The CDR3 totals 14 residues. CDR3 residues: CASSPQFYNSPLHF. For the CDR3, the DNA is TGTGCCAGCAGCCCCCAGTTTTATAATTCACCCCTCCACTTT.